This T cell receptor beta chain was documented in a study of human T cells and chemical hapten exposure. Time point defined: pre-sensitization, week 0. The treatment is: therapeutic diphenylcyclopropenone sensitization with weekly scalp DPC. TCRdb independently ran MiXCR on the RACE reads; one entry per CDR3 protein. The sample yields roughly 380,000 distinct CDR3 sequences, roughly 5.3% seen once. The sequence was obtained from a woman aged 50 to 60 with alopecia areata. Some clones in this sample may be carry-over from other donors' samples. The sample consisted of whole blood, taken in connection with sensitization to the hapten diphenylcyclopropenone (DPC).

The CDR3 DNA reads as TGCAGTGCTAGTGGGGCTGGGAAAGGGAGGGCAGATACGCAGTATTTT. This gives the protein CSASGAGKGRADTQYF. The gene calls are TRBV20-1 and TRBJ2-3, with 7 bases identical to TRBD2. Germline CDR1 reads DFQATT; CDR2 reads SNEGSKA (reference sequence). V lost 3 bases to trimming and J lost 4 bases; unmatched junction nucleotides: 13. CDR3 size: 16 residues.